The clone carrying this TCR beta chain was observed many times. Its specificity is unknown. This specimen comes from a study of spatial heterogeneity in lung cancer. Study in general: Combinations of a unique TCR and a UMI were tallied in raw reads, and on average each appeared more than ten times. Regarding the study as a whole: Ubiquitous expanded tumor TCRs were seen in blood more at resection than at follow-up.

The V segment lost 0 bases and the J segment 2 bases; nucleotides outside the gene matches: 4. The CDR3 is 15 amino acids. Per the germline V gene, CDR1 is SGHDT and CDR2 is YYEEEE. Time point meaning: sample taken at primary tumor resection. Sequencing was performed on whole RNA extracted from tumor and nontumor lung tissue, or from frozen PBMC, and the material was left unsorted. A distinct unique molecular identifier was carried by each TCR cDNA molecule. TCRdb recomputed calls from the 5' RACE reads with MiXCR, one row per CDR3 protein. The profile shows 35,000 to 45,000 distinct CDR3 sequences, less than 5.5% of them singletons.

This receptor was obtained from a female donor with early-stage non-small cell lung cancer. The rearrangement joins TRBV5-6 to TRBJ2-5; 7 nucleotides line up with TRBD1. Sample: PBMCs, taken at surgery. DNA for the CDR3: TGTGCCAGCAGCTTGGAGAGACAGGGTCAAGAGACCCAGTACTTC. Its translation: CASSLERQGQETQYF. Full variable domain (remainder filled in from reference TRBV5-6 and TRBJ2-5): DAGVTQSPTHLIKTRGQQVTLRCSPKSGHDTVSWYQQALGQGPQFIFQYYEEEERQRGNFPDRFSGHQFPNYSSELNVNALLLGDSALYLCASSLERQGQETQYFGPGTRLLVL.